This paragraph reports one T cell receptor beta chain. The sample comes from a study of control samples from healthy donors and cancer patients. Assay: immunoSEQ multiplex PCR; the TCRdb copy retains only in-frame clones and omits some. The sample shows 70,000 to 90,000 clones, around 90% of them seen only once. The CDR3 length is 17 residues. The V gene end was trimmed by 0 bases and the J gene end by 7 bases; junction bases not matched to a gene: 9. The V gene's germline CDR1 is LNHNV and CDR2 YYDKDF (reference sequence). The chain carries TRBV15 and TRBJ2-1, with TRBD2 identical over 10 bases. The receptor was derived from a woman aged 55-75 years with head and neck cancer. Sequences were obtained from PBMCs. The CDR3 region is CATSRDIGLAVNNEQFF. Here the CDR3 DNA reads TGTGCCACCAGCAGAGATATCGGACTAGCGGTGAATAATGAGCAGTTCTTC.